A selection of T cell receptor beta chains follows, all from one sample in a study of blood T cell repertoires in COVID-19. Some clones are missing from TCRdb's copy, which holds only in-frame ones; the method was immunoSEQ multiplex PCR. Here the sample spans around 64,000 clones, roughly 84% being singletons. Sequenced: peripheral blood. These receptors originate from a man aged 80 or over in a cohort sampled during active COVID-19. Each CDR3 is given without its conserved first and last residue.

>TRBV4-2|TRBJ2-3
ASSQSRSSSDTQY
>TRBV11-3|TRBJ2-1
ASSLNQNNEQF
>TRBV30|TRBJ1-2
AWIGLYGGISYGYT
>TRBV7-2|TRBJ1-2
ASSLYDRSGYT
>TRBV6-5|TRBJ2-3
ASSSSRGTDTQY
>TRBV4-3|TRBJ1-6
ASSPTAASPNSPLH
>TRBV6-5|TRBJ1-3
ASNSGTGNTIY
>TRBV18|TRBJ2-2
ASSLSEVGELF
>TRBV3-1/TRBV3-2|TRBJ2-3
ASRQGGSTDTQY
>TRBV4-3|TRBJ2-3
ASSQESRGRDTQY
>TRBV24-1|TRBJ2-1
ATSDTGLATPSEQF
>TRBV4-1|TRBJ1-1
ASSQLRQAPSEAF
>TRBV5-1|TRBJ1-4
ASSLARGLREKLF
>TRBV10-2|TRBJ2-7
ASSESNRGTYEQY
>TRBV5-4|TRBJ1-6
ASSLERNSPLH
>TRBV6-5|TRBJ1-5
ASSYRQANQPQH
>TRBV2|TRBJ1-4
ASSQGQAYEKLF
>TRBV6-2/TRBV6-3|TRBJ1-1
ASSYRGNTEAF
>TRBV19|TRBJ2-5
ASSPSMTAQETQY
>TRBV11-2|TRBJ1-1
ASSSLDRVSAF